This T cell receptor (beta chain) derives from a study of blood T cell repertoires in COVID-19. Study as a whole: Acute and convalescent COVID-19 samples came from the United States, Italy and Spain.

Residents of about two dozen US areas, aged about 18 to 95 years, made up the participants. Cohort assignment relied on participant-reported clinical history. Recovered participants had two consecutive negative NP/OP PCR tests, healthcare professional clearance, or symptom resolution. In germline, CDR1 is SGHDT, CDR2 YYEEEE. The CDR3 runs to 14 residues. Trimming removed 3 bases from V and 4 bases from J, with 13 bases in between. The protocol was immunoSEQ multiplex PCR, while the TCRdb copy is restricted to in-frame clones and leaves out a portion. The sample yields 200,000 to 300,000 clones, 86% seen once.

Sequenced input: PBMCs or T cells enriched from blood (not recorded which). The chain combines TRBV5-6 with TRBJ1-2; D gene unclear. The clonotype comes from a man between 40 and 49 years old who had recovered from COVID-19. CDR3 in amino acids: CASSSVLKPYGYTF. The CDR3 DNA reads TGTGCCAGCAGCTCCGTACTCAAACCCTATGGCTACACCTTC.